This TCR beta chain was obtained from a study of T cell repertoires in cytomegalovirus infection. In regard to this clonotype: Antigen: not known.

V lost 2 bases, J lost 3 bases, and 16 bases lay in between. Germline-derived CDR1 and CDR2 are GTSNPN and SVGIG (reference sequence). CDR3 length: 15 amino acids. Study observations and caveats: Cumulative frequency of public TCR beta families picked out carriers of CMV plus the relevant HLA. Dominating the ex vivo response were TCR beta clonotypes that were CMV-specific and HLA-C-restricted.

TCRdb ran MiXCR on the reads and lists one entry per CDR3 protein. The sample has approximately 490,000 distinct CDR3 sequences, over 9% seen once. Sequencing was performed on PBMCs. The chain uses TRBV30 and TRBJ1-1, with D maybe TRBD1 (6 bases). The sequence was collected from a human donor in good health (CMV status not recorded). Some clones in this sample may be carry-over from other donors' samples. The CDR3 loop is CAWSIPGRQDTEAFF. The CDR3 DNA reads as TGTGCCTGGAGTATCCCAGGCAGACAGGACACTGAAGCTTTCTTT. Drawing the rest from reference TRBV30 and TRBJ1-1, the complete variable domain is SQTIHQWPATLVQPVGSPLSLECTVEGTSNPNLYWYRQAAGRGLQLLFYSVGIGQISSEVPQNLSASRPQDRQFILSSKKLLLSDSGFYLCAWSIPGRQDTEAFFGQGTRLTVV.